This TCR beta chain is from a study of graft-versus-host responses after intestinal transplantation. Study overall: Every one of the recipients received anti-thymocyte globulin induction and afterwards took tacrolimus and steroids for around 3 years. Notes on the study in general: The recipient marrow held GvH clones, and some of them showed up first in ileum or blood.

Generated by immunoSEQ multiplex PCR, the TCRdb table keeps only in-frame clones and is missing some. The data contain roughly 100,000 clones, roughly 84% of them singletons. As for this clone: What it binds is not known.

The sequence came from a human donor who received an intestinal transplant. The sequencing used unstimulated CD4+ T cells sorted from spleen or lymph node cells, collected before intestinal transplant.

In nucleotides, the CDR3 is TGCGCCAGCAGCCAAGGACAGGGGATGAACACTGAAGCTTTCTTT. Amino acid sequence: CASSQGQGMNTEAFF. The rearrangement links TRBV5-1 to TRBJ1-1; 9 positions match TRBD1. J lost 0 bases, V lost 4 bases, and 4 bases had no gene match. From germline, CDR1 is SGHRS and CDR2 YFSETQ. There are 15 residues in the CDR3.